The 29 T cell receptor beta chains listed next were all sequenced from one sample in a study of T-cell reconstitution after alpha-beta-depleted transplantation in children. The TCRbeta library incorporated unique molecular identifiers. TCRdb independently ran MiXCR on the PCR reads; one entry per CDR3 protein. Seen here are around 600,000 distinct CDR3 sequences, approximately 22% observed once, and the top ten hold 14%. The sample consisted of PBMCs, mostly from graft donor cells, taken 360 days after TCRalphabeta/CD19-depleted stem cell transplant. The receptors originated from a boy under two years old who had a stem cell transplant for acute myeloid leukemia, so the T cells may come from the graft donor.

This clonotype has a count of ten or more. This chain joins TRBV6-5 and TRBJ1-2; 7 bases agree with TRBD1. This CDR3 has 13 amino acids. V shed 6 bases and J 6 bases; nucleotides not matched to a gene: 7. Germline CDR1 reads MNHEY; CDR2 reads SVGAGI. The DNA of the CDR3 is TGTGCCAGCAGCCGACAGGGCAGGGATGGCTACACCTTC. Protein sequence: CASSRQGRDGYTF.

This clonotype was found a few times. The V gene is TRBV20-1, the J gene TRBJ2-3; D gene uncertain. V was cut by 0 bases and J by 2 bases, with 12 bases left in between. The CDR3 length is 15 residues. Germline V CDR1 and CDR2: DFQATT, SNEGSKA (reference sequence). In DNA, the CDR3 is TGCAGTGCTAGAGATTCCGACCTCCCCACAGATACGCAGTATTTT. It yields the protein CSARDSDLPTDTQYF.

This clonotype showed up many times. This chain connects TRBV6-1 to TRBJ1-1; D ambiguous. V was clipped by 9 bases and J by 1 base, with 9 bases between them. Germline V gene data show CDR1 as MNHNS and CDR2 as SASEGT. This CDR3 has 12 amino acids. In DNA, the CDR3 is TGTGCCAGTCGAAGATGGAACACTGAAGCTTTCTTT. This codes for CASRRWNTEAFF.

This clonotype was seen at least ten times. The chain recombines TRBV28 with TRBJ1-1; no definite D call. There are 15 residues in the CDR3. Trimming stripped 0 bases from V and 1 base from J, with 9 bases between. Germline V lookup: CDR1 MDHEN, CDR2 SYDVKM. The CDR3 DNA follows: TGTGCCAGCAGTTTATGGGTGGCCCCGAACACTGAAGCTTTCTTT. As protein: CASSLWVAPNTEAFF. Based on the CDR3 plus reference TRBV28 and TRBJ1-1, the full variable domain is DVKVTQSSRYLVKRTGEKVFLECVQDMDHENMFWYRQDPGLGLRLIYFSYDVKMKEKGDIPEGYSVSREKKERFSLILESASTNQTSMYLCASSLWVAPNTEAFFGQGTRLTVV.

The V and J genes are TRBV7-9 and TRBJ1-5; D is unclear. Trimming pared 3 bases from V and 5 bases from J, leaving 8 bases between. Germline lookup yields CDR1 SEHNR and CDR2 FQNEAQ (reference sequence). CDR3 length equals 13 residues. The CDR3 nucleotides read TGTGCCAGCAGCTTCGAGTTGGATCAGCCCCAGCATTTT. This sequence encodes CASSFELDQPQHF.

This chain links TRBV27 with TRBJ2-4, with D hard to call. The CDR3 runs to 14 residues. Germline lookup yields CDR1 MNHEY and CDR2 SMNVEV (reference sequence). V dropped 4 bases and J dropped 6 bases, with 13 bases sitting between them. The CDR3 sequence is CASSSQNSANIQYF. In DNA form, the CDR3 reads TGTGCCAGCAGTTCCCAAAATTCCGCAAACATTCAGTACTTC.

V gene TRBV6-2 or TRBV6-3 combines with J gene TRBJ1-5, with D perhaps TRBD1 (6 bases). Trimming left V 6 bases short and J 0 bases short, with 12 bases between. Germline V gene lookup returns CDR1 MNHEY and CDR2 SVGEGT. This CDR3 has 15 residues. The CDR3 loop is CASSHRQASNQPQHF. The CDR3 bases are TGTGCCAGCAGCCACCGACAGGCTAGCAATCAGCCCCAGCATTTT.

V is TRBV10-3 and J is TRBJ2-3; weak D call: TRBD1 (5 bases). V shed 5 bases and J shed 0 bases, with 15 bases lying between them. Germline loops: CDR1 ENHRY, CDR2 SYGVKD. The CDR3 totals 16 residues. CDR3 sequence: CAISWAQGTSTDTQYF. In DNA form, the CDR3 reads TGTGCCATCAGTTGGGCCCAGGGAACCAGCACAGATACGCAGTATTTT.

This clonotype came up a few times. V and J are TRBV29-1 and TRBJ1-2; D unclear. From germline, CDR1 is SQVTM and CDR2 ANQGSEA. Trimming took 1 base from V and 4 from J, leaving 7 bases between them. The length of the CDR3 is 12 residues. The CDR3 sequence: CSVEAIGYGYTF. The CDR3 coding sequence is TGCAGCGTTGAAGCCATAGGCTATGGCTACACCTTC.

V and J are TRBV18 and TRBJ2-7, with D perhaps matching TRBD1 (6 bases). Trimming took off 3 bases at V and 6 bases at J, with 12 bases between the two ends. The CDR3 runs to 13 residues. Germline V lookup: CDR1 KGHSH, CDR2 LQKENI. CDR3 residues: CASSPKQGGEQYV. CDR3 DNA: TGTGCCAGCTCACCCAAACAGGGCGGCGAGCAGTACGTC.

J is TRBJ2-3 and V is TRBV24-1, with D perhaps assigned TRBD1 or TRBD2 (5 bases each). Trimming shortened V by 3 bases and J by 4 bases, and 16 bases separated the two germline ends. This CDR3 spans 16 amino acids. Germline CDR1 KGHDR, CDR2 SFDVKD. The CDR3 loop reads CATSDPGRGQSDTQYF. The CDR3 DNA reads TGTGCCACCAGTGATCCGGGACGCGGACAATCAGATACGCAGTATTTT.

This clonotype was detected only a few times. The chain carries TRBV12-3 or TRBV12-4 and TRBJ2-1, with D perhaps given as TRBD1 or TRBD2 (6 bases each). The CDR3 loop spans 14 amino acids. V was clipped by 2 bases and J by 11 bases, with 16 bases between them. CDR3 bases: TGTGCCAGCAGTTTACGACATGAGGGGGGTAAGCAGTTCTTC. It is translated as CASSLRHEGGKQFF.

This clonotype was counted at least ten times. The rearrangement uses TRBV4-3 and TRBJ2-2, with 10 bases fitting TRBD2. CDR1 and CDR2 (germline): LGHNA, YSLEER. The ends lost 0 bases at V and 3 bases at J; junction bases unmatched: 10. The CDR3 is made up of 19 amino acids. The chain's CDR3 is CASSQEAELAGLDTGELFF. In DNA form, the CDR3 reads TGCGCCAGCAGCCAAGAGGCCGAACTAGCGGGGCTAGACACCGGGGAGCTGTTTTTT.

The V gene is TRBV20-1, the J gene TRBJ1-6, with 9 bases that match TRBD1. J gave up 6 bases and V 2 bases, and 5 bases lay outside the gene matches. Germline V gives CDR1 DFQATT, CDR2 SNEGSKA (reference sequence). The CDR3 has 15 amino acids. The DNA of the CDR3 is TGCAGTGCTAGATCGGACAGGGGAATTAATTCACCCCTCCACTTT. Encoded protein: CSARSDRGINSPLHF.

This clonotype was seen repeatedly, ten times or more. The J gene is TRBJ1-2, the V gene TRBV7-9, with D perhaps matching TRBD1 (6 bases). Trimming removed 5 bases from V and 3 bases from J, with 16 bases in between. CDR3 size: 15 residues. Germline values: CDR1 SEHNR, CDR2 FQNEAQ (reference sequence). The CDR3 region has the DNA TGTGCCAGCAGCCCCCCCGTTACAGGGTACTATGGCTACACCTTC. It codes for CASSPPVTGYYGYTF.

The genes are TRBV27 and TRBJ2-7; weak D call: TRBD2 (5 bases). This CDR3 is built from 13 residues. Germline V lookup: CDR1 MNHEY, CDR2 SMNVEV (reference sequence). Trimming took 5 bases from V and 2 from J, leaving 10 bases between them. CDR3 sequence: CASSNRGPYEQYF. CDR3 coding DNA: TGTGCCAGCAGTAACCGGGGTCCCTACGAGCAGTACTTC.

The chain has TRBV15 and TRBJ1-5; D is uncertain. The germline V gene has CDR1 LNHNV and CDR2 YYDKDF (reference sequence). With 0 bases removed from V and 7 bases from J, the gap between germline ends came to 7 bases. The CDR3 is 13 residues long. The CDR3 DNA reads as TGTGCCACCAGCAGAGATCATTCCCAGCCCCAGCATTTT. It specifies CATSRDHSQPQHF.

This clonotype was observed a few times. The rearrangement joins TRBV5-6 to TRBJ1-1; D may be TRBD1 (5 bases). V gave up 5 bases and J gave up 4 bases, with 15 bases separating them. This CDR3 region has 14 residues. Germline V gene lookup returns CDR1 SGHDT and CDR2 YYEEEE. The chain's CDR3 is CASRAQGGITEAFF. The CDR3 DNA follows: TGTGCCAGCAGGGCTCAGGGAGGGATCACTGAAGCTTTCTTT.

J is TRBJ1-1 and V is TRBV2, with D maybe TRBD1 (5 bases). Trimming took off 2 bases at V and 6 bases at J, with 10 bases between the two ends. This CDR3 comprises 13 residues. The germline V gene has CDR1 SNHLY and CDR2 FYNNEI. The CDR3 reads CASSERSRAEAFF. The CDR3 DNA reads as TGTGCCAGCAGTGAAAGGTCCAGGGCTGAAGCTTTCTTT.

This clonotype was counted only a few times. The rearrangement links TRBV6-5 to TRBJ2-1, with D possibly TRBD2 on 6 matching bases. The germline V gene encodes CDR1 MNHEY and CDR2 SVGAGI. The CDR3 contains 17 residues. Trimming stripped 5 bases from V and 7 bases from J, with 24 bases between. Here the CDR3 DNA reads TGTGCCAGCAGTAGCATCACAGCCATTTGGGGGGTGAATGAGCAGTTCTTC. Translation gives CASSSITAIWGVNEQFF.

The CDR3 sequence is CASSYPESAYEQYF. CDR3 nucleotide sequence: TGTGCCAGCAGTTACCCGGAATCGGCCTACGAGCAGTACTTC. The J gene is TRBJ2-7, the V gene TRBV6-2 or TRBV6-3, with unresolved D. Trimming removed 2 bases from V and 2 bases from J, with 10 bases in between. Germline values: CDR1 MNHEY, CDR2 SVGEGT. This CDR3 contains 14 residues.

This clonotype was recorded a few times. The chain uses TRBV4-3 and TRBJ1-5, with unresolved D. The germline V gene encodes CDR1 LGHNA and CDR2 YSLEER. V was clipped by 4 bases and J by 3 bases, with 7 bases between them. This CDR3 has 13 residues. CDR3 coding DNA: TGCGCCAGCAGCCCCAGACTCAATCAGCCCCAGCATTTT. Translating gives CASSPRLNQPQHF.

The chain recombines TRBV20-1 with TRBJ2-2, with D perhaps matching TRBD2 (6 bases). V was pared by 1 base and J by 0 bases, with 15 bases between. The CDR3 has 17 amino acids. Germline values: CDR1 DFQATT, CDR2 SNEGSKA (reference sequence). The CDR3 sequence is CSARGRGGRANTGELFF. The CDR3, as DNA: TGCAGTGCTAGAGGGAGGGGCGGGCGAGCGAACACCGGGGAGCTGTTTTTT.

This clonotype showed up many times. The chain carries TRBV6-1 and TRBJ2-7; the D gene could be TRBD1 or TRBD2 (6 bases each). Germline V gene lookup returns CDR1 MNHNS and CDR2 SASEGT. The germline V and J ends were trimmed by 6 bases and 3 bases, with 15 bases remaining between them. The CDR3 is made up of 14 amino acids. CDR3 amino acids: CASSPQGRYYEQYV. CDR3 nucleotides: TGTGCCAGCAGCCCCCAGGGGAGGTACTACGAGCAGTACGTC.

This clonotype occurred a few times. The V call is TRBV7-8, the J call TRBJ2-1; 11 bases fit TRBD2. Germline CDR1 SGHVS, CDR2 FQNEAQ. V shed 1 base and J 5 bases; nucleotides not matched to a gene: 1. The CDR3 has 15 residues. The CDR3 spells CASSLVLAGDNEQFF. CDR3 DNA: TGTGCCAGCAGCTTAGTACTAGCGGGGGACAATGAGCAGTTCTTC.

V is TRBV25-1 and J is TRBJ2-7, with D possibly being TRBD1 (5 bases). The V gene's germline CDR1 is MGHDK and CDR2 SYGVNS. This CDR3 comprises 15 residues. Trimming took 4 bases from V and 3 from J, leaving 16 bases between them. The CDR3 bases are TGTGCCAGCAGTGCCCCCTCATCAGGGATCTACGAGCAGTACTTC. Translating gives CASSAPSSGIYEQYF.

The CDR3 coding sequence is TGCAGTGCTAACCGGGACAGGGTAAGGAACACTGAAGCTTTCTTT. Its translation: CSANRDRVRNTEAFF. J is TRBJ1-1 and V is TRBV20-1; TRBD1 aligns across 9 bases. CDR1 is DFQATT, CDR2 SNEGSKA, per germline (reference sequence). V gave up 4 bases and J gave up 1 base; unmatched junction bases: 7. The CDR3 spans 15 residues.

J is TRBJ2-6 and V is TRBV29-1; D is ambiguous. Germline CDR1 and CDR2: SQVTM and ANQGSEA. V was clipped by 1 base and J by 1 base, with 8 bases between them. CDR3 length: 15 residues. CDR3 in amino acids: CSVEVFSSGANVLTF. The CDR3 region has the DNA TGCAGCGTTGAAGTTTTCTCGTCTGGGGCCAACGTCCTGACTTTC. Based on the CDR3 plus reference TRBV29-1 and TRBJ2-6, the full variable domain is SAVISQKPSRDICQRGTSLTIQCQVDSQVTMMFWYRQQPGQSLTLIATANQGSEATYESGFVIDKFPISRPNLTFSTLTVSNMSPEDSSIYLCSVEVFSSGANVLTFGAGSRLTVL.

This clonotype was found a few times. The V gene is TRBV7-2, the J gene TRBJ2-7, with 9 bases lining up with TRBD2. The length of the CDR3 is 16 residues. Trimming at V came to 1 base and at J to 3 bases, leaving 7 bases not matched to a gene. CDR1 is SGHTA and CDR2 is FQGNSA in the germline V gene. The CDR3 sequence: CASSLVIPSGVYEQYF. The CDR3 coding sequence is TGTGCCAGCAGCTTAGTTATTCCTAGCGGGGTCTACGAGCAGTACTTC.